The T cell receptor beta chain described here comes from a study of CXCR3-negative and CXCR3-positive naive CD8 T cells. Libraries were UMI-labeled 5' RACE TRB cDNA. TCRdb reprocessed the 5' RACE reads and keeps a single row for each CDR3 protein, giving no DNA. The sample yields under 75,000 distinct CDR3 sequences, of which the top ten take up 3.5% to 5%. This CDR3 region has 13 residues. Per germline, CDR1 SGHVS and CDR2 FQNEAQ. The source of this sequence is a human donor in good health. Some clones in this sample may be carry-over from other donors' samples. V is TRBV7-8 and J is TRBJ2-7; TCRdb reports TRBD1, a call that lacks DNA to check it against. Sequenced input: naive CXCR3- CD8+ T cells from blood. As for subset: CD45RO-CCR7+CD27+CD95- naive CD8+ T cells lacking CXCR3 (TNR3-). This chain's CDR3 is CASSSPGSNEQYF.